The sequence of this T cell receptor beta chain was determined in a study of graft-versus-host responses after intestinal transplantation. About the study: Isolated intestinal, liver-intestinal, or multivisceral transplants had been given to the recipients. Once they had received anti-thymocyte globulin induction, all recipients took tacrolimus and steroids for about 3 years. General study points: Graft-donor T cell macrochimerism coincided with high graft-versus-host to host-versus-graft clonal ratios in allografts. Recipient-marrow GvH clones were detected, some having first appeared in ileum or blood.

CDR1 and CDR2 from the germline V gene are LNHNV and YYDKDF (reference sequence). V was clipped by 3 bases and J by 9 bases; unmatched bases: 8. CDR3 length equals 14 residues. This clone came up once. Its target is unknown. The data were produced by immunoSEQ multiplex PCR, yet TCRdb's version contains in-frame clones alone and is incomplete. The sample contains 95,000 to 110,000 clones, about nine tenths of which appear only once. Sample: unstimulated CD4+ T cells sorted from spleen or lymph node cells, taken before transplant. The V gene is TRBV15, the J gene TRBJ2-5, with 9 bases fitting TRBD2. The sequence came from a human donor who was the organ donor for an intestinal transplant. This chain's CDR3 is CATSRAQSGRSQYF. The CDR3 DNA follows: TGTGCCACCAGCAGGGCCCAAAGCGGGAGGTCCCAGTACTTC.